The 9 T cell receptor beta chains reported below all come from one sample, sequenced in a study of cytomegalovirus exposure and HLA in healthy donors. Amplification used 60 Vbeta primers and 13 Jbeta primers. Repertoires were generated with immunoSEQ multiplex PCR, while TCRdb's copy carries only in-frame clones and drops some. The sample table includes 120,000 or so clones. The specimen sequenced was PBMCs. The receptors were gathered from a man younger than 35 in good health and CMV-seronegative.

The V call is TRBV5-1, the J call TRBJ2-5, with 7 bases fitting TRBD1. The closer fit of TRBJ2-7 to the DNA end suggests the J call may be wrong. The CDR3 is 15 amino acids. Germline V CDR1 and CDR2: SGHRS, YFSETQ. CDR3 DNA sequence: TGCGCCAGCACCCGGACGGACAGGCTCTCCTACGAGCAGTACTTC. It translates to CASTRTDRLSYEQYF.

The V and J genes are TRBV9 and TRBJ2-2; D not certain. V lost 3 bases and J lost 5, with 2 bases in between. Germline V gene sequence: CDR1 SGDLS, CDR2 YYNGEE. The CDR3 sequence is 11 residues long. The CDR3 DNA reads TGTGCCAGCAGCGCAACCGGGGAGCTGTTTTTT. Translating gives CASSATGELFF.

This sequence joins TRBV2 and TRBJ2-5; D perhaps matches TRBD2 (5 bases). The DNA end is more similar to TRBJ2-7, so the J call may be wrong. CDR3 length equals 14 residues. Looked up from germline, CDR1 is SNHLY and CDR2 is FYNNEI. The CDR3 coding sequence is TGTGCCAGCACCATCACGACGGGATATTACGAGCAGTACTTC. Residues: CASTITTGYYEQYF.

DNA of the CDR3: TGTGCCAGCAGAGCCCACAGGGGGGAAGAGACCCAGTACTTC. Translated: CASRAHRGEETQYF. The genes are TRBV28 and TRBJ2-5, with 8 bases identical to TRBD1. V shed 6 bases and J 3 bases; nucleotides not matched to a gene: 6. The CDR3 runs to 14 residues. The germline CDR1 and CDR2 sequences are MDHEN and SYDVKM.

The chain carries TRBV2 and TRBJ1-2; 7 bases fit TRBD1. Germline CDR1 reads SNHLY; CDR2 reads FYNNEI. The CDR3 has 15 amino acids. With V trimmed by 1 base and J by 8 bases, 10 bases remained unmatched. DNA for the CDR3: TGTGCCAGCAGTGAAGGGTATACAGGGGCGGGCGGCTACACCTTC. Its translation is CASSEGYTGAGGYTF.

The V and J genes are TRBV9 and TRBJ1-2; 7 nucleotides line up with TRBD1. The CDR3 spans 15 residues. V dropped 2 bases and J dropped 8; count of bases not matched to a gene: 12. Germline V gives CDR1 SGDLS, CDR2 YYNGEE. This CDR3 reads CASSVDDTGVGGYTF. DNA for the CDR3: TGTGCCAGCAGCGTCGACGACACAGGGGTTGGGGGCTACACCTTC.

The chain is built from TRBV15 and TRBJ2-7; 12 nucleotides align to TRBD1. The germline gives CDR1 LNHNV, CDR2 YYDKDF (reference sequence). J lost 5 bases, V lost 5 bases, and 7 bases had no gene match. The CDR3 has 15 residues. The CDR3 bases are TGTGCCACCAGCGTACCGGGACAGGGGGCCCACGAGCAGTACTTC. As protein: CATSVPGQGAHEQYF.

The CDR3 nucleotides are TGTGCCAGCAGTTACTCGGGATGGGGCGATCCCCAGCATTTT. It codes for CASSYSGWGDPQHF. The genes are TRBV6-6 and TRBJ1-5, with a tentative D call TRBD1 (5 bases). CDR1 is MNHNY, CDR2 SVGAGI, per germline (reference sequence). This CDR3 is 14 amino acids long. V was shortened by 0 bases and J by 10 bases, with 13 bases between the two germline ends.

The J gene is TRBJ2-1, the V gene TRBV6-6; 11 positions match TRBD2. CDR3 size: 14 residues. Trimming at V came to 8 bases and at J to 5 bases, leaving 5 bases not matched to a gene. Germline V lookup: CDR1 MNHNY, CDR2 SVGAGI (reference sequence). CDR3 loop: CASLLAGGHNEQFF. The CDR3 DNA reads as TGTGCCAGCCTTCTAGCGGGAGGTCACAATGAGCAGTTCTTC.